This is a list of T cell receptor beta chains from one sample in a study of Ad26.COV2.S vaccination and SARS-CoV-2 variants. Profiled with immunoSEQ multiplex PCR; TCRdb holds only in-frame clones, not every one. The top ten clones hold approximately 3.7% of a sample with about 400,000 clones, approximately 91% of them seen once. Sequences were derived from peripheral blood, sampled in a trial of Ad26.COV2.S vaccine versus placebo. Receptor source: a person aged 18-60 years who received the Ad26.COV2.S COVID-19 vaccine or a placebo. The CDR3 runs from the conserved cysteine through the conserved F or W. D genes are given only for firm matches. Clone size is not always given. Where it is, it says once, few, many or a class for expanded clones.

D: -; size: -; V: TRBV6-6; J: TRBJ1-2; length: 19; DNA: TGTGCCAGCAGTCAATTATCAGCCAGAGGTTACATGAGACGCTATGGCTACACCTTC; CDR3: CASSQLSARGYMRRYGYTF
D: TRBD1; size: few; V: TRBV11-2; J: TRBJ1-6; length: 15; DNA: TGTGCCAGCAGCTTCGCGGGACAGCTGAATTCACCCCTCCACTTT; CDR3: CASSFAGQLNSPLHF
D: -; size: -; V: TRBV7-8; J: TRBJ1-1; length: 16; DNA: TGTGCCAGCAGCTCGTGGGGAGGCCGGAATAAGGCTGAAGCTTTCTTT; CDR3: CASSSWGGRNKAEAFF
D: -; size: -; V: TRBV11-2; J: TRBJ1-4; length: 15; DNA: TGTGCCAGCAGCCCCGGGACCACAACTAATGAAAAACTGTTTTTT; CDR3: CASSPGTTTNEKLFF
D: TRBD1; size: medium-sized; V: TRBV5-5; J: TRBJ1-2; length: 16; DNA: TGTGCCAGCAGCTTTTCCACCGGGACAGGGGGCGGTGGCTACACCTTC; CDR3: CASSFSTGTGGGGYTF
D: TRBD1; size: -; V: TRBV7-8; J: TRBJ1-5; length: 14; DNA: TGTGCCAGCAGCCTGGACAGGGGTTGGCAGCCCCAGCATTTT; CDR3: CASSLDRGWQPQHF
D: -; size: -; V: TRBV4-3; J: TRBJ1-1; length: 15; DNA: TGCGCCAGCAGCCACAGTTGGGGGGGAAACACTGAAGCTTTCTTT; CDR3: CASSHSWGGNTEAFF
D: -; size: once; V: TRBV5-6; J: TRBJ2-7; length: 14; DNA: TGTGCCAGCAGCTTGGCGGGCAGTACCTACGAGCAGTACTTC; CDR3: CASSLAGSTYEQYF
D: TRBD2; size: -; V: TRBV5-1; J: TRBJ2-3; length: 15; DNA: TGCGCCAGCAGCATAAGCGGGGGGGCCGTAGATACGCAGTATTTT; CDR3: CASSISGGAVDTQYF
D: -; size: -; V: TRBV19; J: TRBJ1-2; length: 14; DNA: TGTGCCAGTAGTATAGGGTCGGGTAACTATGGCTACACCTTC; CDR3: CASSIGSGNYGYTF
D: -; size: -; V: TRBV7-7; J: TRBJ2-1; length: 15; DNA: TGTGCCAGCAGCACTGACACGAGCTCCTACAATGAGCAGTTCTTC; CDR3: CASSTDTSSYNEQFF
D: TRBD1; size: -; V: TRBV6-5; J: TRBJ1-6; length: 15; DNA: TGTGCCAGCAGTAAGAGGGACAGACATAATTCACCCCTCCACTTT; CDR3: CASSKRDRHNSPLHF
D: -; size: few; V: TRBV5-1; J: TRBJ2-2; length: 14; DNA: TGCGCCAGCAGCTTGACAACGAACACCGGGGAGCTGTTTTTT; CDR3: CASSLTTNTGELFF
D: -; size: -; V: TRBV4-1; J: TRBJ1-1; length: 13; DNA: TGCGCCAGCAGAAAGACCGGGAACACTGAAGCTTTCTTT; CDR3: CASRKTGNTEAFF
D: -; size: -; V: TRBV6-5; J: TRBJ2-5; length: 12; DNA: TGTGCCACGGCCGGACCTCAAGAGACCCAGTACTTC; CDR3: CATAGPQETQYF
D: -; size: few; V: TRBV4-1; J: TRBJ1-6; length: 14; DNA: TGCGCCAGCAGCCAGTTTAAGGATTACTCACCCCTCCACTTT; CDR3: CASSQFKDYSPLHF
D: -; size: -; V: TRBV6-5; J: TRBJ1-3; length: 13; DNA: TGTGCCAGCAGCGACCTTCAGGGGAACACCATATATTTT; CDR3: CASSDLQGNTIYF
D: -; size: -; V: TRBV5-1; J: TRBJ1-1; length: 14; DNA: TGCGCCAGCAGGGAGCCAGGCCTGGTGACTGAAGCTTTCTTT; CDR3: CASREPGLVTEAFF